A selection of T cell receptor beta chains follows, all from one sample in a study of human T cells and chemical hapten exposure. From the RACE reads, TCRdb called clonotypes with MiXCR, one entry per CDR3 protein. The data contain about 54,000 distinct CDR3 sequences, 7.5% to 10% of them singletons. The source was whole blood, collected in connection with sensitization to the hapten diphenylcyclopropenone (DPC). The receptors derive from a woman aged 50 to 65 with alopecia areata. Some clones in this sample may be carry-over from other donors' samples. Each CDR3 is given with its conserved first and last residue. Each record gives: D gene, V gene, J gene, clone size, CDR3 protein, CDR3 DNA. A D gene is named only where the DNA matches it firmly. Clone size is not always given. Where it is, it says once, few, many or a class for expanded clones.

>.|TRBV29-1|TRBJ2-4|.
CSFLGGNIQYF
TGCAGCTTCTTGGGAGGCAACATTCAGTACTTC
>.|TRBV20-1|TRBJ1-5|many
CSAKVGANNQPQHF
TGCAGTGCTAAGGTGGGCGCGAACAATCAGCCCCAGCATTTT
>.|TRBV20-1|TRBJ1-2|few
CSARVIPVYGYTF
TGCAGTGCTAGGGTAATACCCGTCTATGGCTACACCTTC
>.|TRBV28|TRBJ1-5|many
CASSFDRFNQPQHF
TGTGCCAGCAGTTTTGACAGATTCAATCAGCCCCAGCATTTT
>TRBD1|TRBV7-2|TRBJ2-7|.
CASSSVRTGYEQYF
TGTGCCAGCAGCTCTGTCCGGACAGGCTACGAGCAGTACTTC
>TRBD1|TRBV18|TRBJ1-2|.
CASSGSSGQAMYGYTF
TGTGCCAGCTCGGGCTCCTCCGGACAGGCGATGTATGGCTACACCTTC
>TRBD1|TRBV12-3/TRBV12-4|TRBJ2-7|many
CASSLGQGYGEQYF
TGTGCCAGCAGCCTCGGACAGGGTTATGGGGAGCAGTACTTC
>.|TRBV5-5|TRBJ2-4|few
CASSLIELAKNIQYF
TGTGCCAGCAGCTTGATAGAGCTAGCCAAAAACATTCAGTACTTC
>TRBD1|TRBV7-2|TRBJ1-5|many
CASSSGDSQPQHF
TGTGCCAGCAGCTCAGGGGACAGCCAGCCCCAGCATTTT
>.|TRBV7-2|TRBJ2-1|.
CANSSVLEQFF
TGTGCCAACAGCTCGGTCCTTGAGCAGTTCTTC
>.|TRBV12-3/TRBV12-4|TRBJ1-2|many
CASSRGGDGYTF
TGTGCCAGCAGCCGGGGGGGTGATGGCTACACCTTC
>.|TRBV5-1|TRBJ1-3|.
CASSSRNTIYF
TGCGCCAGCAGCTCGAGAAACACCATATATTTT
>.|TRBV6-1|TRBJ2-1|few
CASSIPRGSPYNEQFF
TGTGCCAGCTCCATTCCTCGGGGGAGTCCCTACAATGAGCAGTTCTTC
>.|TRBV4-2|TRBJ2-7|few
CASSQDRGGDYEQYF
TGTGCCAGCAGCCAAGATCGAGGGGGGGACTACGAGCAGTACTTC
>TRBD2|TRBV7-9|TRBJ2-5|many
CASSYPLGTSGRALYF
TGTGCCAGCAGCTACCCCCTCGGAACCAGCGGGAGGGCACTGTACTTC
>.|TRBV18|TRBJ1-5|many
CASSPTENQPQHF
TGTGCCAGCTCACCGACAGAAAATCAGCCCCAGCATTTT
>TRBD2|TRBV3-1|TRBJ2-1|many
CASSQVSGGRYNEQFF
TGTGCCAGCAGCCAAGTTAGCGGCGGGAGATATAATGAGCAGTTCTTC
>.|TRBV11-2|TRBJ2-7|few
CASSITEEQYF
TGTGCCAGCAGCATTACAGAAGAGCAGTACTTC
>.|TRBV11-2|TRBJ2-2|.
CASSLDRAGELFF
TGTGCCAGCAGCTTAGATAGAGCCGGGGAGCTGTTTTTT
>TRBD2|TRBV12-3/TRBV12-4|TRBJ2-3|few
CATLAGGSSDTQYF
TGTGCCACCCTAGCGGGGGGGTCCTCAGATACGCAGTATTTT
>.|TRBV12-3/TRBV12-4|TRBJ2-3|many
CASSFRGTDTQYF
TGTGCCAGCAGTTTCCGCGGCACAGATACGCAGTATTTT
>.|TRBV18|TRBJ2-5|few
CASSPPSRKAETQYF
TGTGCCAGCTCACCACCGTCACGTAAGGCGGAGACCCAGTACTTC
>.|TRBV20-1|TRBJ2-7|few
CSARAVVSYEQYF
TGCAGTGCTAGAGCAGTGGTCTCCTACGAGCAGTACTTC
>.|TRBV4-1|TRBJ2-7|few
CASSPAVNRGYEQYF
TGCGCCAGCAGCCCGGCAGTAAATCGTGGCTACGAGCAGTACTTC
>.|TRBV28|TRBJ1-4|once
CASSPSVEKLFF
TGTGCCAGCAGTCCGAGCGTTGAAAAACTGTTTTTT
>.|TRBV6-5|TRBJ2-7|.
CASRNGQEQYF
TGTGCCAGCAGGAACGGACAGGAGCAGTACTTC
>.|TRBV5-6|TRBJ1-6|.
CASTWWGTKSPLHF
TGTGCCAGCACCTGGTGGGGGACGAAGTCACCCCTCCACTTT